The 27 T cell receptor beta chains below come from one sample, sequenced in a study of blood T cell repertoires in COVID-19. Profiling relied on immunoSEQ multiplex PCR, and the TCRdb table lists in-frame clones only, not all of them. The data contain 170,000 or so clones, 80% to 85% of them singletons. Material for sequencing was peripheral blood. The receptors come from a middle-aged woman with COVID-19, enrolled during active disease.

The chain's CDR3 is CASNPTSSSYNEQFF. The CDR3 DNA is TGTGCCAGCAATCCGACTTCGAGCTCCTACAATGAGCAGTTCTTC. The chain carries TRBV6-5 and TRBJ2-1; D call uncertain. Trimming removed 7 bases at V and 0 bases at J, with 13 bases between. The CDR3 is made up of 15 amino acids. Per germline, CDR1 MNHEY and CDR2 SVGAGI.

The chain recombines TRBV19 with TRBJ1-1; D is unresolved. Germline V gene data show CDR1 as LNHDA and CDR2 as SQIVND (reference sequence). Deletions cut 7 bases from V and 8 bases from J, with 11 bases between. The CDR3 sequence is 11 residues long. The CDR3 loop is CASKGGREAFF. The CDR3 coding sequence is TGTGCCAGTAAAGGAGGCAGGGAAGCTTTCTTT. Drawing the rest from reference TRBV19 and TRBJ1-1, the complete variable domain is DGGITQSPKYLFRKEGQNVTLSCEQNLNHDAMYWYRQDPGQGLRLIYYSQIVNDFQKGDIAEGYSVSREKKESFPLTVTSAQKNPTAFYLCASKGGREAFFGQGTRLTVV.

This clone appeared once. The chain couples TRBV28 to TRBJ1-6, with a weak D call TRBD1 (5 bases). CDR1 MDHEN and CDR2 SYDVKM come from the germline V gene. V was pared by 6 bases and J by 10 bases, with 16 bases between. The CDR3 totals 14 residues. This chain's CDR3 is CASSSTLGGSPLHF. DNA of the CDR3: TGTGCCAGCAGCTCAACGTTGGGGGGATCACCCCTCCACTTT.

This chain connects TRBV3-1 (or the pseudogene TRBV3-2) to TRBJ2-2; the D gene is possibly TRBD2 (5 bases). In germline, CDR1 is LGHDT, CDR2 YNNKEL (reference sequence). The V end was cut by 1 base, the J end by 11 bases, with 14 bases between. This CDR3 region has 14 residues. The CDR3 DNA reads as TGTGCCAGCAGCCAAGGAGGGCCCCGGGGAGAGCTGTTTTTT. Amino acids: CASSQGGPRGELFF.

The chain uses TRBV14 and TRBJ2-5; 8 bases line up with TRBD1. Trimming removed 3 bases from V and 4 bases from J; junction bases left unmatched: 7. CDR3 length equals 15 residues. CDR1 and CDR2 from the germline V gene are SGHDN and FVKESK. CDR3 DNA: TGTGCCAGCAGCCACTCGGCAGGGGGCAGAGAGACCCAGTACTTC. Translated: CASSHSAGGRETQYF.

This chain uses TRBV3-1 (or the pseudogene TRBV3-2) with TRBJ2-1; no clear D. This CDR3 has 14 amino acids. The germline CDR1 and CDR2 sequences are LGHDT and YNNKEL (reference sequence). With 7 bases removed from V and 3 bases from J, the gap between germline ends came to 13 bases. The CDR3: CASTPSIVYNEQFF. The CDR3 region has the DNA TGTGCCAGCACGCCCTCGATAGTCTACAATGAGCAGTTCTTC.

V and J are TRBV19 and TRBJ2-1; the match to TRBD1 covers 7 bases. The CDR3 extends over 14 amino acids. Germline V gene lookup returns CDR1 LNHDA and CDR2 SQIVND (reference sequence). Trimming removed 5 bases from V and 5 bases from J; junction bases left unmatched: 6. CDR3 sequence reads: CASSQGRGNNEQFF. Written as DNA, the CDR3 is TGTGCCAGTAGTCAGGGCAGGGGGAACAATGAGCAGTTCTTC.

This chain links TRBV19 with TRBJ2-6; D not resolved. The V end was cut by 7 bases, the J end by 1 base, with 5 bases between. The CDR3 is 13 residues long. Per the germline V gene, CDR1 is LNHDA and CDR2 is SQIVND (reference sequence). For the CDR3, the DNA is TGTGCCAGTACCGAGTCTGGGGCCAACGTCCTGACTTTC. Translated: CASTESGANVLTF.

In DNA form, the CDR3 reads TGTGCCAGCAGCCAAGACCCATCCTACAATGAGCAGTTCTTC. This gives the protein CASSQDPSYNEQFF. The genes are TRBV3-1 (or the pseudogene TRBV3-2) and TRBJ2-1; D is unresolved. Trimming pared 0 bases from V and 1 base from J, leaving 4 bases between. Looked up from germline, CDR1 is LGHDT and CDR2 is YNNKEL (reference sequence). The CDR3 length is 14 residues.

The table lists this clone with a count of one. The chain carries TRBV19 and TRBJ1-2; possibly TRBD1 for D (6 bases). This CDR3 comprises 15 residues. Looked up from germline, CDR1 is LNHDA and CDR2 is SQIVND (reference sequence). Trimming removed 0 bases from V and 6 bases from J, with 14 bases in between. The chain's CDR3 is CASSIDSQGRNGYTF. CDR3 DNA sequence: TGTGCCAGTAGTATAGACTCTCAGGGGCGGAATGGCTACACCTTC.

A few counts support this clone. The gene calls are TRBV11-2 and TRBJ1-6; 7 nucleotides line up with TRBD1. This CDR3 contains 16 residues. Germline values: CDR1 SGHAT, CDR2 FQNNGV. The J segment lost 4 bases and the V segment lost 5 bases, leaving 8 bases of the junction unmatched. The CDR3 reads CASSDGDSPYNSPLHF. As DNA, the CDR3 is TGTGCCAGCAGCGATGGGGACAGCCCGTATAATTCACCCCTCCACTTT.

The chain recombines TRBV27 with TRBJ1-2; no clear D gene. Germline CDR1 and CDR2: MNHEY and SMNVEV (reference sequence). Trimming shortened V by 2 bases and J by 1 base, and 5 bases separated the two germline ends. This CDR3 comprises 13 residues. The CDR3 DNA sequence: TGTGCCAGCAGTTTAGCGGGTAACTATGGCTACACCTTC. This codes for CASSLAGNYGYTF.

DNA for the CDR3: TGTGCCAGCAGCCCCGGATTAGGCCGCCAGGTACAGGAGACCCAGTACTTC. This codes for CASSPGLGRQVQETQYF. The chain uses TRBV6-2 or TRBV6-3 and TRBJ2-5; D not resolved. The CDR3 length is 17 residues. Germline CDR1 MNHEY, CDR2 SVGEGT. V lost 6 bases and J lost 5, with 25 bases in between.

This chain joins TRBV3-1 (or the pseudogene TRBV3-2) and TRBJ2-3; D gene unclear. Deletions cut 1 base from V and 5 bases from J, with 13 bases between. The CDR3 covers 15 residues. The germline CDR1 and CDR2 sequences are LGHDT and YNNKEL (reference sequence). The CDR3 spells CASSQVNPIGDTQYF. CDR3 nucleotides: TGTGCCAGCAGCCAAGTGAATCCGATCGGAGATACGCAGTATTTT.

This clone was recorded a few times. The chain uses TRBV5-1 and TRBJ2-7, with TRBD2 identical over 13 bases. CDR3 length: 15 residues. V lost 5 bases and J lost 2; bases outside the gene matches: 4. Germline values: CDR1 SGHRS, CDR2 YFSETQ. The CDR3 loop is CASRPGLAGTYEQYF. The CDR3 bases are TGCGCCAGCAGACCGGGACTAGCGGGAACCTACGAGCAGTACTTC.

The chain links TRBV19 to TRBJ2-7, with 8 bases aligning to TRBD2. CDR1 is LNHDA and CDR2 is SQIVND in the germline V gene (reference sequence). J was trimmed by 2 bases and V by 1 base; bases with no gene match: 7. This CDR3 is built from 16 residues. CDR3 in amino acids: CASSIGGGGPPYEQYF. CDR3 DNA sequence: TGTGCCAGTAGTATAGGGGGCGGGGGGCCCCCCTACGAGCAGTACTTC.

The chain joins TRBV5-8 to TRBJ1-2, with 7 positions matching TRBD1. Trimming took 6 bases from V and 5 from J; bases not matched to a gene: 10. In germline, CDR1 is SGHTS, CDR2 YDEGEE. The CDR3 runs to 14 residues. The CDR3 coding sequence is TGTGCCAGCACCCGACAGGGAACCTATTATGGCTACACCTTC. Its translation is CASTRQGTYYGYTF.

The CDR3 DNA is TGTGCCAGTAGTTACCAGGGGGCGCGGACTGAAGCTTTCTTT. Translating it yields CASSYQGARTEAFF. The rearrangement uses TRBV19 and TRBJ1-1, with TRBD1 matching over 8 bases. CDR1 LNHDA and CDR2 SQIVND come from the germline V gene (reference sequence). V was clipped by 5 bases and J by 5 bases; unmatched bases: 7. The CDR3 length is 14 residues.

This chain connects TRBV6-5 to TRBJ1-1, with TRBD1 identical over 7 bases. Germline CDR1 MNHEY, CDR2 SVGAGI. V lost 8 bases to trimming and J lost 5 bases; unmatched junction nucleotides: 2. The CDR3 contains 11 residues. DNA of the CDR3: TGTGCCAGCCAGGACAGGACTGAAGCTTTCTTT. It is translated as CASQDRTEAFF.

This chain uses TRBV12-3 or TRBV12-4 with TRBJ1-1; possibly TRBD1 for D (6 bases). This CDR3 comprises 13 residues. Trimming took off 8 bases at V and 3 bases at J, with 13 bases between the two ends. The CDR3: CASGGRGYTEAFF. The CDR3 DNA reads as TGTGCCAGCGGGGGCAGGGGTTACACTGAAGCTTTCTTT.

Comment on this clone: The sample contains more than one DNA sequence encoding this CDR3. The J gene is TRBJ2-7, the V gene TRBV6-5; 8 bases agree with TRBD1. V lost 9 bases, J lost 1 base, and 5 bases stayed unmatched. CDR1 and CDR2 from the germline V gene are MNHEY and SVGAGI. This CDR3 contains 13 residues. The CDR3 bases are TGTGCCAGTCGGACAGGGCCATCCTACGAGCAGTACTTC. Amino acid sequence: CASRTGPSYEQYF.

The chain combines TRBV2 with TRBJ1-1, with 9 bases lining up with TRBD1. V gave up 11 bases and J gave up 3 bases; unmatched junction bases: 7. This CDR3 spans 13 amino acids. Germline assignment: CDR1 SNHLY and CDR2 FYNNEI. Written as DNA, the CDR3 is TGTGCCGGCGACAGGGGGACTCACACTGAAGCTTTCTTT. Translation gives CAGDRGTHTEAFF.

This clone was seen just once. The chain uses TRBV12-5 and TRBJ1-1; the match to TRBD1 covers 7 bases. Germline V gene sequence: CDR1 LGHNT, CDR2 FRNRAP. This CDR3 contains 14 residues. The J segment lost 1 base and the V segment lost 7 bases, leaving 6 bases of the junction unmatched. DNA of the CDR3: TGTGCTAGTGCGACCGGGACAGCGAACACTGAAGCTTTCTTT. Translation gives CASATGTANTEAFF.

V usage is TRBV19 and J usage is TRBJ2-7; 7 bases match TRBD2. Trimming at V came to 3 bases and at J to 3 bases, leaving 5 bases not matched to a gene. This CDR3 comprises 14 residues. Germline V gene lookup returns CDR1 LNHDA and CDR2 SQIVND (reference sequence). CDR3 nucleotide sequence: TGTGCCAGTAGTATCACCGGGGGGATCTACGAGCAGTACTTC. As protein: CASSITGGIYEQYF.

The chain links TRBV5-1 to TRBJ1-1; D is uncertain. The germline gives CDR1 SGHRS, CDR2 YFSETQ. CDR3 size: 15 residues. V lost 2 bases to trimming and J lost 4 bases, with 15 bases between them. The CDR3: CASSFSARGSTEAFF. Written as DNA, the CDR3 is TGCGCCAGCAGCTTTTCAGCGCGAGGGAGCACTGAAGCTTTCTTT.

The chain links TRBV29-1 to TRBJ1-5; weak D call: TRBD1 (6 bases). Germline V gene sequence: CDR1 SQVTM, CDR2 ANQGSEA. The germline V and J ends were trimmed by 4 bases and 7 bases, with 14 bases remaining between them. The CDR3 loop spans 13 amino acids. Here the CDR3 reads CSVAEQGGQPQHF. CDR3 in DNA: TGCAGCGTTGCTGAACAGGGCGGGCAGCCCCAGCATTTT.

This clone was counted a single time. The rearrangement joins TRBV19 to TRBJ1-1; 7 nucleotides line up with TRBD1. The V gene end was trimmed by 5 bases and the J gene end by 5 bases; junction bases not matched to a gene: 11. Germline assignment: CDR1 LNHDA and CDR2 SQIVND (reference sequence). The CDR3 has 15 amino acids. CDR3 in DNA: TGTGCCAGTAGTTGGGCTAACAGGGGAGGAACTGAAGCTTTCTTT. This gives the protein CASSWANRGGTEAFF.